The rows below give T cell receptor beta chains drawn from one sample of a study of OX40 agonist ivuxolimab in advanced cancers. Data came from immunoSEQ multiplex PCR; TCRdb stores just in-frame clones and leaves some out. This repertoire shows 150,000 to 180,000 clones, around 94% found once; its top ten account for around 0.33%. The sample was CD4+ or CD8+ T cells sorted from blood, taken in a trial of the OX40 agonist ivuxolimab. The source of these receptors is an adult with an advanced solid tumor such as melanoma, head and neck, liver or kidney cancer. Each CDR3 is given with its conserved first and last residue. Fields, in order: D gene, J gene, V gene, clone size, CDR3 DNA, CDR3 protein. D genes are given only for firm matches. Clone sizes are given selectively: once, few, many, or a class where the clone is expanded.

d_gene: .; j_gene: TRBJ1-1; v_gene: TRBV7-9; abundance: few; CDR3nt: TGTGCCAGCAACCCAGAGGGCTTTGAAGCTTTCTTT; CDR3aa: CASNPEGFEAFF
d_gene: .; j_gene: TRBJ2-7; v_gene: TRBV10-1; abundance: .; CDR3nt: TGCGCCAGCAGCGCCGAGGCGGACAGGGGGTCTAGCGGGAGGCCCTACGAGCAGTACTTC; CDR3aa: CASSAEADRGSSGRPYEQYF
d_gene: .; j_gene: TRBJ2-3; v_gene: TRBV10-1; abundance: .; CDR3nt: TGCGCCAGCAGTGTTCTGAGTGGAGATACGCAGTATTTT; CDR3aa: CASSVLSGDTQYF
d_gene: .; j_gene: TRBJ2-5; v_gene: TRBV7-9; abundance: .; CDR3nt: TGTGCCAGCAGCAATCAAGAGACCCAGTACTTC; CDR3aa: CASSNQETQYF
d_gene: .; j_gene: TRBJ2-3; v_gene: TRBV5-1; abundance: .; CDR3nt: TGCGCCAGCAGCTTTAGCGGACGCACAGATACGCAGTATTTT; CDR3aa: CASSFSGRTDTQYF
d_gene: .; j_gene: TRBJ2-1; v_gene: TRBV27; abundance: .; CDR3nt: TGTGCCAGCAGTCTTCGACTAGAAGTGAATGGTGAGCAGTTCTTC; CDR3aa: CASSLRLEVNGEQFF
d_gene: TRBD2; j_gene: TRBJ2-3; v_gene: TRBV7-2; abundance: .; CDR3nt: TGTGCCAGCAGTCGAGGACTAGAATCGGATACGCAGTATTTT; CDR3aa: CASSRGLESDTQYF
d_gene: .; j_gene: TRBJ2-3; v_gene: TRBV5-7; abundance: .; CDR3nt: TGTGCCAGCAGCTTGGAGGGGGTGGGGGCAGATACGCAGTATTTT; CDR3aa: CASSLEGVGADTQYF
d_gene: .; j_gene: TRBJ2-7; v_gene: TRBV5-1; abundance: .; CDR3nt: TGCGCCAGCAGTTCCGGGACGGGGACCTACGAGCAGTACTTC; CDR3aa: CASSSGTGTYEQYF
d_gene: .; j_gene: TRBJ2-5; v_gene: TRBV7-9; abundance: .; CDR3nt: TGTGCCAGCAGTTCTCCCGGGGGATCAGAGGGGACCCAGTACTTC; CDR3aa: CASSSPGGSEGTQYF
d_gene: .; j_gene: TRBJ2-5; v_gene: TRBV15; abundance: .; CDR3nt: TGTGCCACCAGCAGAGGAGGGATAGGAGAGACCCAGTACTTC; CDR3aa: CATSRGGIGETQYF
d_gene: .; j_gene: TRBJ2-2; v_gene: TRBV29-1; abundance: .; CDR3nt: TGCAGCGGTACCAGGGTAGCGGCGAACACCGGGGAGCTGTTTTTT; CDR3aa: CSGTRVAANTGELFF
d_gene: .; j_gene: TRBJ2-7; v_gene: TRBV28; abundance: .; CDR3nt: TGTGCCAGCAGCCGAGCCCTGACAATAGCCCGTTCCTACGAGCAGTACTTC; CDR3aa: CASSRALTIARSYEQYF
d_gene: .; j_gene: TRBJ2-5; v_gene: TRBV19; abundance: .; CDR3nt: TGTGCCAGTAGTATACAGGGGTGGCCAGAGACCCAGTACTTC; CDR3aa: CASSIQGWPETQYF
d_gene: .; j_gene: TRBJ2-2; v_gene: TRBV7-2; abundance: once; CDR3nt: TGTGCCAGCAGCTTAGGCGACATTCACACCGGGGAGCTGTTTTTT; CDR3aa: CASSLGDIHTGELFF
d_gene: .; j_gene: TRBJ1-2; v_gene: TRBV28; abundance: .; CDR3nt: TGTGCCAGCAACGCGTTTAACTATGGCTACACCTTC; CDR3aa: CASNAFNYGYTF
d_gene: TRBD2; j_gene: TRBJ2-2; v_gene: TRBV9; abundance: .; CDR3nt: TGTGCCAGCAGCGTAGGGGCGGGAGGGGACACCGGGGAGCTGTTTTTT; CDR3aa: CASSVGAGGDTGELFF
d_gene: TRBD2; j_gene: TRBJ2-1; v_gene: TRBV7-9; abundance: .; CDR3nt: TGTGCCAGCAGCTCCGGGACTAGTAGGGTCAATGAGCAGTTCTTC; CDR3aa: CASSSGTSRVNEQFF
d_gene: .; j_gene: TRBJ1-3; v_gene: TRBV15; abundance: .; CDR3nt: TGTGCCACCAGCAGAGATAAGGCAGCTGGAAACACCATATATTTT; CDR3aa: CATSRDKAAGNTIYF
d_gene: TRBD1; j_gene: TRBJ1-4; v_gene: TRBV18; abundance: .; CDR3nt: TGTGCCAGCTCACCCGGGACAGAAACCGAAAAACTGTTTTTT; CDR3aa: CASSPGTETEKLFF
d_gene: .; j_gene: TRBJ2-1; v_gene: TRBV28; abundance: .; CDR3nt: TGTGCCAGCAGGCTGCCCACAGTCTACAATGAGCAGTTCTTC; CDR3aa: CASRLPTVYNEQFF
d_gene: TRBD1; j_gene: TRBJ2-7; v_gene: TRBV7-9; abundance: few; CDR3nt: TGTGCCAGCAGCTCTCGGGACAGGGTGGGATACGAGCAGTACTTC; CDR3aa: CASSSRDRVGYEQYF
d_gene: TRBD1; j_gene: TRBJ1-6; v_gene: TRBV10-2; abundance: .; CDR3nt: TGCGCCAGCAGTGAGAGAAGGGGACAGGGCAGAACGACAGATTCACCCCTCCACTTT; CDR3aa: CASSERRGQGRTTDSPLHF
d_gene: TRBD1; j_gene: TRBJ1-2; v_gene: TRBV12-5; abundance: .; CDR3nt: TGTGCTAGTGGACCCCGGACAGGGCACTATGGCTACACCTTC; CDR3aa: CASGPRTGHYGYTF
d_gene: TRBD2; j_gene: TRBJ2-5; v_gene: TRBV19; abundance: .; CDR3nt: TGTGCCAGTAGTCCCCGGACTAGCCGGGGAGGTACCCAGTACTTC; CDR3aa: CASSPRTSRGGTQYF
d_gene: TRBD1; j_gene: TRBJ1-5; v_gene: TRBV7-9; abundance: once; CDR3nt: TGTGCCAGCAGCCCCGGGACAGACAATCAGCCCCAGCATTTT; CDR3aa: CASSPGTDNQPQHF
d_gene: .; j_gene: TRBJ2-5; v_gene: TRBV28; abundance: .; CDR3nt: TGTGCCAGCAGTTCCCCAGGCAGAGAAGAGACCCAGTACTTC; CDR3aa: CASSSPGREETQYF
d_gene: .; j_gene: TRBJ1-2; v_gene: TRBV20-1; abundance: .; CDR3nt: TGCAGTGCCGGGTCGGCCACGGGCTACACCTTC; CDR3aa: CSAGSATGYTF
d_gene: .; j_gene: TRBJ1-1; v_gene: TRBV7-9; abundance: few; CDR3nt: TGTGCCAGCAGCTTGGGACACTTGAACACTGAAGCTTTCTTT; CDR3aa: CASSLGHLNTEAFF
d_gene: TRBD2; j_gene: TRBJ2-7; v_gene: TRBV5-4; abundance: .; CDR3nt: TGTGCCAGCAGGGGGGGGCTAGCGGGACCCTACGAGCAGTACTTC; CDR3aa: CASRGGLAGPYEQYF
d_gene: TRBD1; j_gene: TRBJ1-6; v_gene: TRBV10-3; abundance: .; CDR3nt: TGTGCCATCAGTGAGTCGGGACAGGGACATAATTCACCCCTCCACTTT; CDR3aa: CAISESGQGHNSPLHF
d_gene: .; j_gene: TRBJ2-5; v_gene: TRBV5-1; abundance: once; CDR3nt: TGCGCCAGCAGCGTCGGGGGAGGCCCACAAGAGACCCAGTACTTC; CDR3aa: CASSVGGGPQETQYF
d_gene: .; j_gene: TRBJ1-5; v_gene: TRBV6-5; abundance: .; CDR3nt: TGTGCCAGCAGCACGGTTAATAGCAATCAGCCCCAGCATTTT; CDR3aa: CASSTVNSNQPQHF
d_gene: TRBD1; j_gene: TRBJ1-2; v_gene: TRBV4-3; abundance: .; CDR3nt: TGCGCCAGCAGCCATCAGACAGGGGGCGAAGGCTACACCTTC; CDR3aa: CASSHQTGGEGYTF
d_gene: TRBD2; j_gene: TRBJ2-2; v_gene: TRBV10-1; abundance: .; CDR3nt: TGCGCCAGCAGTGAGATAGGGACTAGCGGGAACACCGGGGAGCTGTTTTTT; CDR3aa: CASSEIGTSGNTGELFF
d_gene: TRBD2; j_gene: TRBJ2-1; v_gene: TRBV18; abundance: .; CDR3nt: TGTGCCAGCTCACCCGGACTAGCGGATTTCAGCTCCTACAATGAGCAGTTCTTC; CDR3aa: CASSPGLADFSSYNEQFF
d_gene: .; j_gene: TRBJ2-1; v_gene: TRBV6-1; abundance: once; CDR3nt: TGTGCCACCGGGTCCTACAATGAGCAGTTCTTC; CDR3aa: CATGSYNEQFF
d_gene: .; j_gene: TRBJ2-4; v_gene: TRBV9; abundance: .; CDR3nt: TGTGCCAGCAGCGTAGCGGGGCAGGGTGGGCCAAACATTCAGTACTTC; CDR3aa: CASSVAGQGGPNIQYF
d_gene: .; j_gene: TRBJ1-6; v_gene: TRBV6-5; abundance: .; CDR3nt: TGTGCCAGCAGTTCCACAGCCTATAATTCACCCCTCCACTTT; CDR3aa: CASSSTAYNSPLHF
d_gene: TRBD1; j_gene: TRBJ1-1; v_gene: TRBV6-6; abundance: .; CDR3nt: TGTGCCAGCAGTTACTCAGGGACAGGGACTGAAGCTTTCTTT; CDR3aa: CASSYSGTGTEAFF
d_gene: .; j_gene: TRBJ2-3; v_gene: TRBV19; abundance: .; CDR3nt: TGTGCCAGTAGTATCGTTACGGGAGCCCGCACAGATACGCAGTATTTT; CDR3aa: CASSIVTGARTDTQYF
d_gene: TRBD2; j_gene: TRBJ2-4; v_gene: TRBV5-4; abundance: .; CDR3nt: TGTGCCAGCAGCGGAGCGGGAGGGGGGAACATTCAGTACTTC; CDR3aa: CASSGAGGGNIQYF
d_gene: .; j_gene: TRBJ2-3; v_gene: TRBV10-3; abundance: .; CDR3nt: TGTGCCATCAGTGAATCCGTACTCCGTAGGGGCACAGATACGCAGTATTTT; CDR3aa: CAISESVLRRGTDTQYF